Reported below is one T cell receptor beta chain. Antigen unknown. Primers for the PCR totalled 60 Vbeta and 13 Jbeta. Data came from immunoSEQ multiplex PCR; TCRdb stores just in-frame clones and leaves some out. The profile shows 140,000 or so clones, 9.4% of them singletons. With 11 bases removed from V and 7 bases from J, the gap between germline ends came to 21 bases. CDR3 length equals 13 residues. CDR1 and CDR2 from the germline V gene are SGHTA and FQGNSA. This record belongs to a study of cytomegalovirus exposure and HLA in healthy donors. General observations from the study: Based on reports, TCR beta sequences accurately predicted HLA-A and HLA-B alleles for most subjects.

Healthy bone marrow donors made up the cohort. The specimen sequenced was PBMCs. The gene calls are TRBV7-2 and TRBJ2-7, with a tentative D call TRBD1 (6 bases). The receptor's source is a male donor in good health and CMV-seronegative. In DNA, the CDR3 is TGTGCCGCAGAGGGCCTTATCAGGGGTGAGCAGTACTTC. Encoded protein: CAAEGLIRGEQYF.